Listed here are 12 T cell receptor beta chains from one sample, sequenced in a study of CD8 T cells in Susac syndrome (dated by TCRdb to about 2019). The protocol used for the library was the immunoSEQ multiplex PCR assay. RNA was extracted using the RNeasy kit, and roughly 0.5 to 1 microgram was reverse transcribed with random hexamers. Using fastp trimming at Q25 and MiXCR clonotype assembly, TCRdb reanalyzed the public sequencing data and kept in-frame beta chains. Every entry covers one CDR3 protein and lists the most common genes and DNA from its rows. Within this sample are 150,000 to 200,000 distinct CDR3 sequences, with 90% to 95% of them counted one time only. 0.1% of the sample is in the top ten clones. Sequencing was done on a sample of CD4+ T cells from PBMCs. These receptors were obtained from a human donor in good health.

This clonotype was detected only once. The chain uses TRBV28 and TRBJ1-5; 8 bases line up with TRBD1. Unmatched junction bases numbered 7, after V lost 5 bases and J lost 4 bases. CDR3 length: 15 amino acids. From germline, CDR1 is MDHEN and CDR2 SYDVKM. CDR3: CASSPRTGLNQPQHF. CDR3 DNA: TGTGCCAGCAGTCCCCGGACAGGGCTTAATCAGCCCCAGCATTTT.

In DNA, the CDR3 is TGTGCCAGCAGCTACGGACAGAATTCACCCCTCCACTTT. Its protein is CASSYGQNSPLHF. This chain connects TRBV3-1 to TRBJ1-6; a possible D gene is TRBD1 (6 bases). This CDR3 spans 13 amino acids. Germline V lookup: CDR1 LGHDT, CDR2 YNNKEL (reference sequence). Trimming took 5 bases from V and 7 from J, leaving 9 bases between them. The whole variable domain, remainder taken from reference TRBV3-1 and TRBJ1-6, is DTAVSQTPKYLVTQMGNDKSIKCEQNLGHDTMYWYKQDSKKFLKIMFSYNNKELIINETVPNRFSPKSPDKAHLNLHINSLELGDSAVYFCASSYGQNSPLHFGNGTRLTVT.

The V gene is TRBV7-2, the J gene TRBJ2-5, with 11 nucleotides matching TRBD2. This CDR3 is built from 15 residues. J lost 1 base, V lost 3 bases, and 1 base had no gene match. CDR1 is SGHTA and CDR2 is FQGNSA in the germline V gene. CDR3 in DNA: TGTGCCAGCAGCTTTACTAGCGGGGGCCAAGAGACCCAGTACTTC. Translated, it gives CASSFTSGGQETQYF.

The chain couples TRBV19 to TRBJ1-2, with D perhaps TRBD1 (6 bases). V lost 4 bases and J lost 4, with 10 bases in between. Germline V gene data show CDR1 as LNHDA and CDR2 as SQIVND (reference sequence). The CDR3 is 13 residues long. The CDR3 DNA is TGTGCCAGTAGTAAAGGACAGCTCTATGGCTACACCTTC. Residues: CASSKGQLYGYTF.

This clonotype came up once. This chain links TRBV12-5 with TRBJ1-5, with D unclear. CDR3 length equals 17 residues. Germline V CDR1 and CDR2: LGHNT, FRNRAP. The CDR3 DNA is TGTGCCGCTCCCCATCGTTTTCGGGATAGTTGCAATCAGCCCCAGCATTTT. Its translation: CAAPHRFRDSCNQPQHF.

The chain has TRBV12-3 or TRBV12-4 and TRBJ2-3; D uncertain. V was cut by 0 bases and J by 1 base, with 5 bases left in between. The CDR3 extends over 14 amino acids. The CDR3 here is CASSLASGTDTQYF. CDR3 DNA sequence: TGTGCCAGCAGTTTAGCTTCGGGCACAGATACGCAGTATTTT.

Regarding this clonotype: The junction departs from germline at one end; a sequencing error may be responsible. This chain uses TRBV3-1 with TRBJ1-1; TRBD1 might be the D (5 bases). This CDR3 contains 13 residues. Per the germline V gene, CDR1 is LGHDT and CDR2 is YNNKEL (reference sequence). The CDR3 region has the DNA TGTGCCAGCAGCCATACCGGGACCCAAAGACCCCACTTT. Its protein product is CASSHTGTQRPHF.

The genes are TRBV11-2 and TRBJ2-2, with 8 nucleotides matching TRBD2. V gave up 3 bases and J gave up 7 bases; unmatched junction bases: 4. The CDR3 covers 14 residues. Germline V gives CDR1 SGHAT, CDR2 FQNNGV. The CDR3 sequence: CASSFGLAFGELFF. CDR3 nucleotides: TGTGCCAGCAGCTTCGGACTAGCTTTCGGGGAGCTGTTTTTT.

The V call is TRBV29-1, the J call TRBJ2-2; 14 bases line up with TRBD2. CDR3 length equals 15 residues. J was trimmed by 7 bases and V by 6 bases; bases with no gene match: 7. In germline, CDR1 is SQVTM, CDR2 ANQGSEA. The CDR3 region is CSVETSGGAVGELFF. DNA for the CDR3: TGCAGCGTCGAGACTAGCGGGGGGGCGGTCGGGGAGCTGTTTTTT.

The V and J genes are TRBV30 and TRBJ2-7; TRBD1 aligns across 11 bases. The V and J ends lost 3 bases and 4 bases, in that order; junction bases with no gene match: 8. The germline gives CDR1 GTSNPN, CDR2 SVGIG (reference sequence). The CDR3 contains 15 residues. The CDR3 loop reads CAWRPAGTGGYEQYF. The DNA for the CDR3 is TGTGCCTGGAGGCCCGCCGGGACAGGGGGTTACGAGCAGTACTTC.

This clonotype appeared a single time. V gene TRBV24-1 combines with J gene TRBJ2-3; D ambiguous. Trimming took 3 bases from V and 2 from J, leaving 8 bases between them. Germline CDR1 reads KGHDR; CDR2 reads SFDVKD. The CDR3 has 14 residues. CDR3 amino acids: CATSDMTYTDTQYF. The CDR3 DNA reads as TGTGCCACCAGTGATATGACCTACACAGATACGCAGTATTTT.

This clonotype appeared once. The chain uses TRBV3-1 and TRBJ2-1, with TRBD2 matching 9 bases. Looked up from germline, CDR1 is LGHDT and CDR2 is YNNKEL (reference sequence). The CDR3 is 15 amino acids. The V and J ends lost 2 bases and 8 bases, in that order; junction bases with no gene match: 7. The CDR3 DNA follows: TGTGCCAGCAGCCAATCGAGACTAGCGGCCCATGAGCAGTTCTTC. The encoded protein is CASSQSRLAAHEQFF.